Following are 31 T cell receptor beta chains from one sample sequenced in a study of cytomegalovirus exposure and HLA in healthy donors. The primer mix had 60 Vbeta and 13 Jbeta primers. Profiled with immunoSEQ multiplex PCR; TCRdb holds only in-frame clones, not every one. Of just over 80,000 clones in the sample, around 81% were seen once. Sequenced input: PBMCs. These receptors originate from a man between 18 and 35 years old in good health and CMV-seropositive.

The chain links TRBV4-2 to TRBJ2-2; TRBD1 aligns across 9 bases. V lost 0 bases to trimming and J lost 6 bases; unmatched junction nucleotides: 8. This CDR3 comprises 17 residues. The germline CDR1 and CDR2 sequences are LGHNA and YNFKEQ. The CDR3 DNA sequence: TGTGCCAGCAGCCAAGAGGAGGGGACAGGGTTGGCCGGGGAGCTGTTTTTT. Amino acids: CASSQEEGTGLAGELFF.

The chain recombines TRBV5-1 with TRBJ2-3, with 7 bases fitting TRBD1. The CDR3 runs to 14 residues. Germline-derived CDR1 and CDR2 are SGHRS and YFSETQ. Losses at the gene ends were 5 bases for V and 4 bases for J; bases not matched to a gene: 7. CDR3 loop: CASRTGQVSDTQYF. CDR3 bases: TGCGCCAGCAGAACCGGACAGGTCTCAGATACGCAGTATTTT. Based on the CDR3 plus reference TRBV5-1 and TRBJ2-3, the full variable domain is KAGVTQTPRYLIKTRGQQVTLSCSPISGHRSVSWYQQTPGQGLQFLFEYFSETQRNKGNFPGRFSGRQFSNSRSEMNVSTLELGDSALYLCASRTGQVSDTQYFGPGTRLTVL.

This clone has only a few counts. The chain is built from TRBV28 and TRBJ2-1, with D perhaps matching TRBD2 (5 bases). Trimming took 11 bases from V and 7 from J, leaving 15 bases between them. Germline V gives CDR1 MDHEN, CDR2 SYDVKM. CDR3 length equals 12 residues. The CDR3 bases are TGTGCCGGGAGTGACCTTTGGAATGAGCAGTTCTTC. Translated, it gives CAGSDLWNEQFF.

The rearrangement joins TRBV11-2 to TRBJ2-5; 8 bases match TRBD1. V lost 5 bases to trimming and J lost 5 bases; unmatched junction nucleotides: 7. CDR1 is SGHAT, CDR2 FQNNGV, per germline. The CDR3 has 14 amino acids. The CDR3 sequence: CASSADRVGETQYF. For the CDR3, the DNA is TGTGCCAGCAGCGCGGACAGGGTTGGGGAGACCCAGTACTTC.

The chain couples TRBV6-4 to TRBJ1-1; TRBD1 matches 7 bases. V lost 7 bases, J lost 0 bases, and 5 bases stayed unmatched. This CDR3 contains 14 residues. In germline, CDR1 is MRHNA, CDR2 SNTAGT. CDR3 region: CASKTDRVNTEAFF. In nucleotides, the CDR3 is TGTGCCAGCAAGACCGACAGGGTGAACACTGAAGCTTTCTTT.

This clone was seen ten or more times. This sequence joins TRBV2 and TRBJ1-5, with D uncertain. There are 14 residues in the CDR3. Germline V gives CDR1 SNHLY, CDR2 FYNNEI. The germline V and J ends were trimmed by 2 bases and 4 bases, with 9 bases remaining between them. The CDR3 sequence: CASSEWAENQPQHF. In DNA form, the CDR3 reads TGTGCCAGCAGTGAATGGGCAGAGAATCAGCCCCAGCATTTT.

V usage is TRBV9 and J usage is TRBJ1-4; D is perhaps TRBD1 (6 bases). The germline V gene has CDR1 SGDLS and CDR2 YYNGEE. The germline V and J ends were trimmed by 4 bases and 5 bases, with 18 bases remaining between them. This CDR3 comprises 16 residues. The CDR3, as DNA: TGTGCCAGCAGCCCTGCTTACAGGGAGATAAATGAAAAACTGTTTTTT. Translating it yields CASSPAYREINEKLFF. The entire variable domain, with the rest obtained from reference TRBV9 and TRBJ1-4, is as follows: DSGVTQTPKHLITATGQRVTLRCSPRSGDLSVYWYQQSLDQGLQFLIQYYNGEERAKGNILERFSAQQFPDLHSELNLSSLELGDSALYFCASSPAYREINEKLFFGSGTQLSVL.

J is TRBJ2-1 and V is TRBV14; D is possibly TRBD2 (7 bases). CDR1 and CDR2 (germline): SGHDN, FVKESK. V lost 7 bases and J lost 3, with 10 bases in between. The CDR3 is made up of 13 amino acids. The CDR3 protein is CASTGDYYNEQFF. CDR3 nucleotides: TGTGCCAGCACAGGGGACTACTACAATGAGCAGTTCTTC. The entire variable domain, with the rest obtained from reference TRBV14 and TRBJ2-1, is as follows: EAGVTQFPSHSVIEKGQTVTLRCDPISGHDNLYWYRRVMGKEIKFLLHFVKESKQDESGMPNNRFLAERTGGTYSTLKVQPAELEDSGVYFCASTGDYYNEQFFGPGTRLTVL.

The rearrangement links TRBV4-1 to TRBJ2-7, with D unclear. CDR3 length: 14 residues. Trimming shortened V by 3 bases and J by 0 bases, and 9 bases separated the two germline ends. CDR1 and CDR2 from the germline V gene are MGHRA and YSYEKL. CDR3 coding DNA: TGCGCCAGCAGCCAGGCCACAAGCTCCTACGAGCAGTACTTC. It translates to CASSQATSSYEQYF.

In its sample, this clone was seen once. The chain combines TRBV2 with TRBJ2-2; D is unresolved. The CDR3 spans 14 residues. Germline-derived CDR1 and CDR2 are SNHLY and FYNNEI. Trimming left V 5 bases short and J 1 base short, with 8 bases between. The CDR3 loop reads CASSPLLNTGELFF. The CDR3 DNA is TGTGCCAGCAGTCCCCTGTTGAACACCGGGGAGCTGTTTTTT.

V usage is TRBV5-6 and J usage is TRBJ1-2; D uncertain. Trimming left V 6 bases short and J 2 bases short, with 14 bases between. In germline, CDR1 is SGHDT, CDR2 YYEEEE. CDR3 length: 14 residues. CDR3 region: CASIHSLMNYGYTF. The DNA of the CDR3 is TGTGCCAGCATTCACTCCCTGATGAACTATGGCTACACCTTC.

This clone was counted between two and nine times. Other DNA sequences in this sample translate to the same CDR3. This chain connects TRBV6-4 to TRBJ1-5; the match to TRBD1 covers 7 bases. J was trimmed by 7 bases and V by 3 bases; bases with no gene match: 6. The CDR3 spans 14 residues. From germline, CDR1 is MRHNA and CDR2 SNTAGT. The CDR3 protein is CASSETGSVQPQHF. The CDR3 DNA reads as TGTGCCAGCAGTGAGACAGGGTCAGTACAGCCCCAGCATTTT.

V gene TRBV5-1 combines with J gene TRBJ1-2; maybe TRBD1 (5 bases). CDR3 length: 13 amino acids. V shed 4 bases and J shed 2 bases, with 9 bases lying between them. CDR1 is SGHRS, CDR2 YFSETQ, per germline. The CDR3 loop is CASSTRVNYGYTF. CDR3 in DNA: TGCGCCAGCAGCACCAGGGTAAACTATGGCTACACCTTC.

V and J are TRBV5-8 and TRBJ2-7; 7 bases map to TRBD1. This CDR3 comprises 14 residues. With V trimmed by 3 bases and J by 0 bases, 3 bases remained unmatched. Germline CDR1 and CDR2: SGHTS and YDEGEE. The CDR3 DNA reads as TGTGCCAGCAGCTCGGGACAGAGCTCCTACGAGCAGTACTTC. Amino acid sequence: CASSSGQSSYEQYF. Variable domain in full (rest from reference TRBV5-8 and TRBJ2-7): EAGVTQSPTHLIKTRGQQATLRCSPISGHTSVYWYQQALGLGLQFLLWYDEGEERNRGNFPPRFSGRQFPNYSSELNVNALELEDSALYLCASSSGQSSYEQYFGPGTRLTVT.

This chain uses TRBV9 with TRBJ1-3, with D maybe TRBD1 (6 bases). The V gene lost 3 bases and the J gene lost 4 bases, with 14 bases spanning the gap. Germline CDR1 SGDLS, CDR2 YYNGEE. This CDR3 spans 15 amino acids. CDR3 amino acids: CASSAGQSAGNTIYF. DNA for the CDR3: TGTGCCAGCAGCGCCGGACAGTCCGCAGGAAACACCATATATTTT.

This clone was recorded once. CDR3 in DNA: TGTGCCAGCAGCTTTGCGGTTAACACCGGGGAGCTGTTTTTT. Amino acids: CASSFAVNTGELFF. This chain links TRBV7-9 with TRBJ2-2; D ambiguous. The ends were cut back, 3 bases at V and 2 bases at J, with 7 bases in the middle. In germline, CDR1 is SEHNR, CDR2 FQNEAQ (reference sequence). The CDR3 extends over 14 amino acids.

This chain joins TRBV6-5 and TRBJ2-5, with a weak D call TRBD1 (6 bases). V was shortened by 2 bases and J by 4 bases, with 8 bases between the two germline ends. The length of the CDR3 is 13 residues. Germline V CDR1 and CDR2: MNHEY, SVGAGI. The DNA for the CDR3 is TGTGCCAGCAGTTACGGGGGCGGAGAGACCCAGTACTTC. Encoded protein: CASSYGGGETQYF.

This chain joins TRBV9 and TRBJ1-1, with D unclear. The germline V gene encodes CDR1 SGDLS and CDR2 YYNGEE. V lost 2 bases to trimming and J lost 1 base, with 12 bases between them. The length of the CDR3 is 15 residues. In DNA form, the CDR3 reads TGTGCCAGCAGCGTTAACCCGTCGGGGAACACTGAAGCTTTCTTT. As protein: CASSVNPSGNTEAFF.

V usage is TRBV7-3 and J usage is TRBJ1-1; TRBD1 matches at 7 bases. This CDR3 contains 13 residues. From germline, CDR1 is SGHTA and CDR2 FQGTGA. V gave up 1 base and J gave up 11 bases; unmatched junction bases: 7. CDR3 nucleotide sequence: TGTGCCAGCAGCTTAATCCGAGGGACAGTTGCTTTCTTT. The encoded protein is CASSLIRGTVAFF.

This chain connects TRBV5-1 to TRBJ2-7, with 7 bases identical to TRBD2. Unmatched junction bases numbered 9, after V lost 4 bases and J lost 5 bases. Per the germline V gene, CDR1 is SGHRS and CDR2 is YFSETQ. The CDR3 spans 14 residues. CDR3 in DNA: TGCGCCAGCAGCCTTCAGGCGGGAGCCAACGAGCAGTACTTC. This codes for CASSLQAGANEQYF.

V usage is TRBV7-9 and J usage is TRBJ2-2; TRBD1 matches 9 bases. CDR1 is SEHNR and CDR2 is FQNEAQ in the germline V gene (reference sequence). V gave up 6 bases and J gave up 6 bases; unmatched junction bases: 8. The CDR3 loop spans 15 amino acids. CDR3 sequence reads: CASRDRGPGSGELFF. In nucleotides, the CDR3 is TGTGCCAGCAGGGACAGGGGCCCCGGATCCGGGGAGCTGTTTTTT.

The chain couples TRBV11-2 to TRBJ2-3; 8 nucleotides align to TRBD1. The CDR3 spans 16 residues. Trimming at V came to 5 bases and at J to 3 bases, leaving 10 bases not matched to a gene. Germline CDR1 is SGHAT and CDR2 is FQNNGV. CDR3 bases: TGTGCCAGCAGCCTCGCCGGGACAGGTGGAACAGATACGCAGTATTTT. This translates into CASSLAGTGGTDTQYF.

This sequence joins TRBV19 and TRBJ1-5; weak D call: TRBD1 (6 bases). This CDR3 has 15 residues. Trimming cost V 3 bases and J 1 base, with 10 bases left between them. Germline V gene data show CDR1 as LNHDA and CDR2 as SQIVND (reference sequence). CDR3 protein: CASSIRGASNQPQHF. The CDR3 nucleotides are TGTGCCAGTAGTATCCGGGGGGCCAGCAATCAGCCCCAGCATTTT.

The V and J genes are TRBV11-2 and TRBJ2-5, with 10 bases fitting TRBD2. Germline loops: CDR1 SGHAT, CDR2 FQNNGV. The ends lost 7 bases at V and 4 bases at J; junction bases unmatched: 9. This CDR3 is 15 amino acids long. The CDR3 protein is CASTRELAGRETQYF. The CDR3, as DNA: TGTGCCAGCACTAGAGAACTAGCGGGACGAGAGACCCAGTACTTC.

The chain employs TRBV7-6 and TRBJ2-2; D is perhaps TRBD2 (6 bases). From germline, CDR1 is SGHVS and CDR2 FNYEAQ. The CDR3 is 15 amino acids. The ends were cut back, 7 bases at V and 1 base at J, with 13 bases in the middle. The CDR3 spells CASTLEGWNTGELFF. CDR3 bases: TGTGCCAGCACCTTGGAGGGCTGGAACACCGGGGAGCTGTTTTTT.

J is TRBJ2-7 and V is TRBV5-4; the match to TRBD1 covers 10 bases. The CDR3 is 15 amino acids. The ends lost 1 base at V and 6 bases at J; junction bases unmatched: 7. Germline V gene data show CDR1 as SGHNT and CDR2 as YYREEE (reference sequence). The CDR3 sequence is CASSLRTGGAVEQYF. The CDR3 DNA reads TGTGCCAGCAGCTTGAGGACAGGGGGGGCGGTCGAGCAGTACTTC.

V gene TRBV6-1 combines with J gene TRBJ2-5, with 7 nucleotides matching TRBD2. The J segment lost 3 bases and the V segment lost 5 bases, leaving 0 bases of the junction unmatched. CDR1 and CDR2 from the germline V gene are MNHNS and SASEGT. CDR3 length equals 12 residues. CDR3: CASSLAEETQYF. The CDR3 DNA reads as TGTGCCAGCAGTCTAGCGGAAGAGACCCAGTACTTC.

The rearrangement uses TRBV7-9 and TRBJ1-2; 8 nucleotides line up with TRBD1. The CDR3 runs to 15 residues. The junction had 9 bases not matched to a gene; V was cut back by 4 bases and J by 5 bases. Looked up from germline, CDR1 is SEHNR and CDR2 is FQNEAQ (reference sequence). This chain's CDR3 is CASSSLDRGRYGYTF. The CDR3, as DNA: TGTGCCAGCAGCTCCCTAGACAGGGGAAGGTATGGCTACACCTTC. The variable domain in full, completed from reference TRBV7-9 and TRBJ1-2, reads DTGVSQNPRHKITKRGQNVTFRCDPISEHNRLYWYRQTLGQGPEFLTYFQNEAQLEKSRLLSDRFSAERPKGSFSTLEIQRTEQGDSAMYLCASSSLDRGRYGYTFGSGTRLTVV.

The chain joins TRBV7-2 to TRBJ1-1; D is unresolved. Germline V gene lookup returns CDR1 SGHTA and CDR2 FQGNSA. There are 11 residues in the CDR3. The ends were cut back, 5 bases at V and 7 bases at J, with 8 bases in the middle. For the CDR3, the DNA is TGTGCCAGCAGCACGGGTCTTGAAGCTTTCTTT. It specifies CASSTGLEAFF.

The genes are TRBV4-2 and TRBJ2-2; D is unresolved. V was shortened by 4 bases and J by 0 bases, with 12 bases between the two germline ends. Germline assignment: CDR1 LGHNA and CDR2 YNFKEQ. The CDR3 runs 16 residues. The CDR3 spells CASSLVDNPNTGELFF. The CDR3 DNA is TGTGCCAGCAGCCTAGTAGACAATCCGAACACCGGGGAGCTGTTTTTT.

This clone was seen more than once but under ten times. CDR3 sequence (DNA): TGTGCCATCCAGGGGCCGGCTAATGAAAAACTGTTTTTT. Translating it yields CAIQGPANEKLFF. This rearrangement joins TRBV7-9 to TRBJ1-4; D perhaps matches TRBD1 (6 bases). The germline V gene encodes CDR1 SEHNR and CDR2 FQNEAQ (reference sequence). Trimming removed 10 bases from V and 3 bases from J, with 12 bases in between. This CDR3 contains 13 residues. The complete variable domain, with remaining parts taken from reference TRBV7-9 and TRBJ1-4, reads DTGVSQNPRHKITKRGQNVTFRCDPISEHNRLYWYRQTLGQGPEFLTYFQNEAQLEKSRLLSDRFSAERPKGSFSTLEIQRTEQGDSAMYLCAIQGPANEKLFFGSGTQLSVL.